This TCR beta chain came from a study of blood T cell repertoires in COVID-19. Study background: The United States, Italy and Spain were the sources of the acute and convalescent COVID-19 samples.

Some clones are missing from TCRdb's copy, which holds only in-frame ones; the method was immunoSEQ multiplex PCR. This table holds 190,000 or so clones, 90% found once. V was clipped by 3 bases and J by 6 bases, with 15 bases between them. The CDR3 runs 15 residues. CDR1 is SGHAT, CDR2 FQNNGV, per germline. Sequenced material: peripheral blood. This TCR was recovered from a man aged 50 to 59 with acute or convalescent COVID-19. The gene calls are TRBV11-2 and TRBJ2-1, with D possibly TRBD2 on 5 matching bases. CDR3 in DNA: TGTGCCAGCAGCTTGGGAGCGGTTCTATCCAATGAGCAGTTCTTC. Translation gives CASSLGAVLSNEQFF.